This TCR beta chain derives from a study of shared clonotypes between healthy human individuals. Study-wide points: The represented genetic and exposure-history diversity was limited by the small number of donors. Compared with clonotypes that all four donors shared, non-shared clonotypes had lower generation probabilities.

Trimming left V 0 bases short and J 1 base short, with 13 bases between. The CDR3 is 17 residues long. Germline V gene data show CDR1 as SGHDT and CDR2 as YYEEEE. Source study methods: ImmunoSEQ yielded junction-only sequences lacking quality scores, so filtering differed. Assay: immunoSEQ multiplex PCR; the TCRdb copy retains only in-frame clones and omits some. The D gene and trimming were derived from the DNA, and the V and J assignments and clone size from that table. The table includes around 1.1 million clones, 60% to 80% detected once. CD4+ cells were split into CD45RA+ naive and CD45RA-negative memory subsets. Concerning this clone itself: What it binds is not known.

The chain joins TRBV5-6 to TRBJ2-2; the D gene is possibly TRBD1 (6 bases). The sequence was collected from a man younger than 35 in good health. Some clones in this sample may be carry-over from other donors' samples. The sample consisted of memory CD4+ T cells from PBMCs. Subset defined: CD45RA-negative fraction. The CDR3 coding sequence is TGTGCCAGCAGCTTGGCGTTTGGCAGGGGGAACACCGGGGAGCTGTTTTTT. Protein product: CASSLAFGRGNTGELFF. The whole variable domain, filled in from reference TRBV5-6 and TRBJ2-2, reads DAGVTQSPTHLIKTRGQQVTLRCSPKSGHDTVSWYQQALGQGPQFIFQYYEEEERQRGNFPDRFSGHQFPNYSSELNVNALLLGDSALYLCASSLAFGRGNTGELFFGEGSRLTVL.